This TCR beta chain was recorded in a study of cytomegalovirus exposure and HLA in healthy donors. Broader study findings: Researchers reported that three CMV-associated chains were confirmed in vitro as CMV antigen-specific. Based on reports, TCR beta sequences accurately predicted HLA-A and HLA-B alleles for most subjects. The listing of about 150 TCR beta chains classed them as cytomegalovirus-associated. TCR beta chain V- and J-gene trimming was linked, in a later analysis, to a missense variant in DCLRE1C.

The PCR made use of 60 Vbeta and 13 Jbeta primers. Measured with immunoSEQ multiplex PCR; TCRdb has only the in-frame clones, and not every one. The sample holds roughly 180,000 clones, about 83% seen once. About this clone: Its antigen is not identified.

The CDR3 runs to 16 residues. V lost 4 bases and J lost 0, with 17 bases in between. The germline V gene encodes CDR1 SGHDT and CDR2 YYEEEE. The TCR sequence derives from a girl aged 5-17 years in good health and CMV-seropositive. Material for sequencing was PBMCs. The chain joins TRBV5-6 to TRBJ2-7; D ambiguous. The CDR3 sequence: CASSPRSRWSSYEQYF. In DNA form, the CDR3 reads TGTGCCAGCAGCCCCCGGAGTAGGTGGTCCTCCTACGAGCAGTACTTC. Full variable domain (outside the CDR3, taken from reference TRBV5-6 and TRBJ2-7): DAGVTQSPTHLIKTRGQQVTLRCSPKSGHDTVSWYQQALGQGPQFIFQYYEEEERQRGNFPDRFSGHQFPNYSSELNVNALLLGDSALYLCASSPRSRWSSYEQYFGPGTRLTVT.